The rows below give T cell receptor beta chains drawn from one sample of a study of cytomegalovirus exposure and HLA in healthy donors. Repertoires were generated with immunoSEQ multiplex PCR, while TCRdb's copy carries only in-frame clones and drops some. The sample consists of approximately 160,000 clones, over 65% of them appearing once. Sequencing was performed on PBMCs. The receptor set was obtained from a female donor in good health and CMV-seronegative. Both conserved end residues are part of each CDR3. The D gene is left open where the match is weak. Clone sizes are given selectively: once, few, many, or a class where the clone is expanded.

clone_size: NA; j_call: TRBJ2-1; v_call: TRBV18; d_call: TRBD2; cdr3_aa: CASRAGEGYNEQFF; cdr3_nt: TGTGCCAGCCGAGCGGGAGAAGGTTACAATGAGCAGTTCTTC
clone_size: NA; j_call: TRBJ2-7; v_call: TRBV4-1; d_call: TRBD2; cdr3_aa: CASSQGLAGSNDEQYF; cdr3_nt: TGCGCCAGCAGCCAGGGACTAGCGGGAAGCAATGACGAGCAGTACTTC
clone_size: NA; j_call: TRBJ1-1; v_call: TRBV6-5; d_call: NA; cdr3_aa: CASSRGGGMNTEAFF; cdr3_nt: TGTGCCAGCTCCCGCGGCGGGGGTATGAACACTGAAGCTTTCTTT
clone_size: NA; j_call: TRBJ1-3; v_call: TRBV7-8; d_call: NA; cdr3_aa: CASSYQGLTGNTIYF; cdr3_nt: TGTGCCAGCAGCTATCAGGGCTTAACTGGAAACACCATATATTTT
clone_size: NA; j_call: TRBJ2-5; v_call: TRBV9; d_call: TRBD1; cdr3_aa: CASSTGGWETQYF; cdr3_nt: TGTGCCAGCAGCACAGGGGGCTGGGAGACCCAGTACTTC
clone_size: NA; j_call: TRBJ2-1; v_call: TRBV6-6; d_call: TRBD2; cdr3_aa: CASRGGLAGAYNEQFF; cdr3_nt: TGTGCCAGCAGGGGGGGACTAGCGGGGGCTTACAATGAGCAGTTCTTC
clone_size: NA; j_call: TRBJ1-4; v_call: TRBV7-9; d_call: NA; cdr3_aa: CASSRTTGKYEKLFF; cdr3_nt: TGTGCCAGCAGCCGAACAACAGGGAAGTATGAAAAACTGTTTTTT
clone_size: NA; j_call: TRBJ1-1; v_call: TRBV5-1; d_call: NA; cdr3_aa: CASSLANRDTEAFF; cdr3_nt: TGCGCCAGCAGCTTGGCAAATCGGGACACTGAAGCTTTCTTT
clone_size: NA; j_call: TRBJ2-7; v_call: TRBV27; d_call: TRBD2; cdr3_aa: CASSHGTNDEQYF; cdr3_nt: TGTGCCAGCAGCCACGGGACTAACGACGAGCAGTACTTC
clone_size: once; j_call: TRBJ1-1; v_call: TRBV6-1; d_call: NA; cdr3_aa: CASTNRGNTEAFF; cdr3_nt: TGTGCCAGCACCAACCGGGGAAACACTGAAGCTTTCTTT
clone_size: NA; j_call: TRBJ1-2; v_call: TRBV27; d_call: TRBD1; cdr3_aa: CASSFRQGESGYTF; cdr3_nt: TGTGCCAGCAGTTTCAGACAGGGGGAAAGTGGCTACACCTTC
clone_size: NA; j_call: TRBJ2-2; v_call: TRBV10-3; d_call: NA; cdr3_aa: CAISKLVGQRAGELFF; cdr3_nt: TGTGCCATCAGCAAACTAGTTGGGCAGAGGGCCGGGGAGCTGTTTTTT
clone_size: NA; j_call: TRBJ1-2; v_call: TRBV7-2; d_call: TRBD1; cdr3_aa: CASSPNAVAGGYGYTF; cdr3_nt: TGTGCCAGCAGCCCCAATGCCGTGGCAGGGGGGTATGGCTACACCTTC
clone_size: NA; j_call: TRBJ2-7; v_call: TRBV7-9; d_call: TRBD2; cdr3_aa: CASSPLAGGNYEQYF; cdr3_nt: TGTGCCAGCAGCCCGCTAGCGGGAGGGAACTACGAGCAGTACTTC
clone_size: few; j_call: TRBJ1-5; v_call: TRBV7-9; d_call: NA; cdr3_aa: CASGGGGNSNQPQHF; cdr3_nt: TGTGCCAGCGGCGGGGGGGGAAATAGCAATCAGCCCCAGCATTTT
clone_size: NA; j_call: TRBJ1-1; v_call: TRBV6-5; d_call: NA; cdr3_aa: CASSYSAGRTEAFF; cdr3_nt: TGTGCCAGCAGTTACTCGGCAGGGAGGACTGAAGCTTTCTTT
clone_size: NA; j_call: TRBJ1-2; v_call: TRBV5-1; d_call: NA; cdr3_aa: CASSLKRTAYGYTF; cdr3_nt: TGCGCCAGCAGCTTGAAGCGGACGGCGTATGGCTACACCTTC
clone_size: NA; j_call: TRBJ1-2; v_call: TRBV10-3; d_call: NA; cdr3_aa: CAISLGGSPVYGYTF; cdr3_nt: TGTGCCATATCCCTTGGGGGGAGTCCTGTCTATGGCTACACCTTC
clone_size: NA; j_call: TRBJ1-5; v_call: TRBV7-9; d_call: TRBD1; cdr3_aa: CASSLAGQINQPQHF; cdr3_nt: TGTGCCAGCAGCTTAGCGGGACAGATTAATCAGCCCCAGCATTTT
clone_size: NA; j_call: TRBJ1-1; v_call: TRBV19; d_call: TRBD1; cdr3_aa: CATIVGQGGTEAFF; cdr3_nt: TGTGCCACCATAGTGGGACAGGGCGGCACTGAAGCTTTCTTT
clone_size: few; j_call: TRBJ1-1; v_call: TRBV19; d_call: NA; cdr3_aa: CASSMLQGKAFF; cdr3_nt: TGTGCCAGTAGTATGTTACAGGGCAAAGCTTTCTTT
clone_size: NA; j_call: TRBJ1-3; v_call: TRBV19; d_call: NA; cdr3_aa: CASSPRTARSGNTIYF; cdr3_nt: TGTGCCAGTAGTCCCCGGACAGCCCGGTCTGGAAACACCATATATTTT
clone_size: once; j_call: TRBJ2-7; v_call: TRBV7-2; d_call: TRBD2; cdr3_aa: CASSLDRSGGYEQYF; cdr3_nt: TGTGCCAGCAGCTTAGATAGGAGCGGGGGGTACGAGCAGTACTTC
clone_size: NA; j_call: TRBJ2-3; v_call: TRBV6-1; d_call: TRBD1; cdr3_aa: CASSEAGQGADTQYF; cdr3_nt: TGTGCCAGCAGTGAAGCGGGACAGGGGGCAGATACGCAGTATTTT
clone_size: once; j_call: TRBJ1-5; v_call: TRBV30; d_call: NA; cdr3_aa: CAWSVLEGSQPQHF; cdr3_nt: TGTGCCTGGAGTGTACTAGAGGGCTCACAGCCCCAGCATTTT
clone_size: once; j_call: TRBJ1-2; v_call: TRBV4-2; d_call: NA; cdr3_aa: CASSQETGTNYGYTF; cdr3_nt: TGTGCCAGCAGCCAAGAAACAGGAACTAACTATGGCTACACCTTC
clone_size: NA; j_call: TRBJ2-3; v_call: TRBV7-3; d_call: TRBD1; cdr3_aa: CASSVGQGPTDTQYF; cdr3_nt: TGTGCCAGCAGCGTCGGACAGGGACCCACAGATACGCAGTATTTT
clone_size: NA; j_call: TRBJ1-1; v_call: TRBV7-2; d_call: NA; cdr3_aa: CASSPSIKPNTEAFF; cdr3_nt: TGTGCCAGCAGCCCCTCTATAAAGCCGAACACTGAAGCTTTCTTT
clone_size: few; j_call: TRBJ2-5; v_call: TRBV5-4; d_call: TRBD1; cdr3_aa: CASSWTGQETQYF; cdr3_nt: TGTGCCAGCAGCTGGACAGGACAAGAGACCCAGTACTTC
clone_size: NA; j_call: TRBJ2-7; v_call: TRBV23-1; d_call: NA; cdr3_aa: CASSQSWGAGDEQYF; cdr3_nt: TGCGCCAGCAGTCAATCTTGGGGTGCGGGCGACGAGCAGTACTTC
clone_size: NA; j_call: TRBJ2-3; v_call: TRBV7-2; d_call: TRBD1; cdr3_aa: CASSPGGSTDTQYF; cdr3_nt: TGTGCCAGCAGCCCAGGGGGTAGCACAGATACGCAGTATTTT
clone_size: NA; j_call: TRBJ1-1; v_call: TRBV6-6; d_call: TRBD1; cdr3_aa: CASRTGGGSTEAFF; cdr3_nt: TGTGCCAGCAGAACAGGGGGCGGAAGCACTGAAGCTTTCTTT
clone_size: NA; j_call: TRBJ2-2; v_call: TRBV15; d_call: TRBD2; cdr3_aa: CATSRARGRGGAAGELFF; cdr3_nt: TGTGCCACCAGCAGAGCCCGCGGGCGCGGGGGGGCCGCCGGGGAGCTGTTTTTT